The T cell receptor (beta chain) under discussion was sequenced for a study of blood T cell repertoires in COVID-19. Overall study context: Some COVID-19 samples were acute and others convalescent; all came from the United States, Italy and Spain.

The ends were cut back, 0 bases at V and 5 bases at J, with 10 bases in the middle. Germline-derived CDR1 and CDR2 are MNHEY and SVGAGI. The CDR3 is 14 amino acids. As processed by the authors: The authors estimated nucleated cell counts from reference gene primer amplification. The protocol was immunoSEQ multiplex PCR, while the TCRdb copy is restricted to in-frame clones and leaves out a portion. V, J and clone size derive from that table, while D and trimming were established from the DNA sequence. The data contain roughly 360,000 clones, roughly 87% of them singletons. Assignments of participants to cohorts depended upon their own reported clinical history. Two consecutive negative NP/OP PCR tests, clearance, or resolved symptoms defined Cohort 3 recovery.

Material for sequencing was PBMCs or T cells enriched from blood (not recorded which). The clonotype originates from a woman in her forties or fifties who had recovered from COVID-19. The V and J genes are TRBV6-5 and TRBJ1-1; D uncertain. The CDR3: CASSYSGGPTEAFF. In DNA, the CDR3 is TGTGCCAGCAGTTACTCGGGAGGACCGACTGAAGCTTTCTTT.